This passage covers 6 T cell receptor beta chains from one sample sequenced in a study of radiation and T cells in renal cell carcinoma. Time point: baseline pretreatment blood. The treatment is: 15 Gy SBRT to primary tumor, nephrectomy 4 weeks later. The repertoire was sequenced with immunoSEQ multiplex PCR; TCRdb's copy has only in-frame clones and lacks some. The table records roughly 150,000 clones, about 87% of them present only once. Sequenced here: blood, sampled from a patient whose treatment included radiotherapy and nephrectomy. These receptors were obtained from a woman in her 70s with renal cell carcinoma.

The chain links TRBV30 to TRBJ1-2, with 9 bases aligning to TRBD1. This CDR3 has 14 residues. CDR1 GTSNPN and CDR2 SVGIG come from the germline V gene (reference sequence). Trimming at V came to 3 bases and at J to 8 bases, leaving 10 bases not matched to a gene. Here the CDR3 DNA reads TGTGCCTGGAGACAGGGGGCGCGAAAAAGAGGCTACACCTTC. Amino acids: CAWRQGARKRGYTF.

The chain couples TRBV19 to TRBJ2-7; perhaps TRBD1 as D (5 bases). This CDR3 has 13 residues. The germline V gene encodes CDR1 LNHDA and CDR2 SQIVND (reference sequence). Deletions cut 2 bases from V and 1 base from J, with 6 bases between. The CDR3 sequence is CASSIQGSYEQYF. The CDR3, as DNA: TGTGCCAGTAGTATACAGGGTTCCTACGAGCAGTACTTC.

The rearrangement joins TRBV19 to TRBJ2-3; D unresolved. Trimming left V 2 bases short and J 1 base short, with 10 bases between. Germline V gene lookup returns CDR1 LNHDA and CDR2 SQIVND (reference sequence). The CDR3 is 15 amino acids. For the CDR3, the DNA is TGTGCCAGTAGTATACGACGGCTGGGCACAGATACGCAGTATTTT. Protein: CASSIRRLGTDTQYF.

CDR3 sequence: CASSLGDRVYEQFF. DNA for the CDR3: TGTGCCAGCAGCTTAGGGGACAGGGTCTATGAGCAGTTCTTC. The chain couples TRBV7-2 to TRBJ2-1, with 9 bases matching TRBD1. Germline-derived CDR1 and CDR2 are SGHTA and FQGNSA. V shed 1 base and J 8 bases; nucleotides not matched to a gene: 3. This CDR3 is 14 amino acids long.

This clone was seen a few times. The chain carries TRBV19 and TRBJ2-3; 9 nucleotides agree with TRBD2. Germline assignment: CDR1 LNHDA and CDR2 SQIVND (reference sequence). The CDR3 covers 15 residues. With V trimmed by 3 bases and J by 1 base, 2 bases remained unmatched. The CDR3 nucleotides read TGTGCCAGTAGTATGCAGCGGGGGGGCACAGATACGCAGTATTTT. This gives the protein CASSMQRGGTDTQYF. Full variable domain (missing parts from reference TRBV19 and TRBJ2-3): DGGITQSPKYLFRKEGQNVTLSCEQNLNHDAMYWYRQDPGQGLRLIYYSQIVNDFQKGDIAEGYSVSREKKESFPLTVTSAQKNPTAFYLCASSMQRGGTDTQYFGPGTRLTVL.

This clone was seen a few times. The chain joins TRBV6-1 to TRBJ1-1; D remains unclear. Germline CDR1 and CDR2: MNHNS and SASEGT. V dropped 0 bases and J dropped 0 bases, with 2 bases sitting between them. The CDR3 totals 13 residues. In nucleotides, the CDR3 is TGTGCCAGCAGTGAAGCCCTGAACACTGAAGCTTTCTTT. Translating gives CASSEALNTEAFF.